The clone carrying this T cell receptor (beta chain) showed up just a few times. Its antigen remains unidentified. This record belongs to a study of identical twins. Points from the study as a whole: Out-of-frame sharing of TCR alpha in monozygotic twins was underestimated by models. The same donors were not followed; conclusions instead depended on cross-sectional statistical analysis.

Looked up from germline, CDR1 is KGHSH and CDR2 is LQKENI. V lost 3 bases and J 4 bases, leaving 9 bases between the germline ends. The CDR3 is 13 amino acids. Template switching, a step in the protocol, added a universal primer site, and cDNA carried unique molecular identifiers. TCRdb ran MiXCR on the 5' RACE reads and lists one entry per CDR3 protein. The sample carries under 250,000 distinct CDR3 sequences, roughly 13% recorded once. These data also formed part of another study, on yellow fever vaccine responses in identical twins. From that paper: Twins' vaccine T cell response reportedly gave the appearance of partial convergence and partial personalization.

The genes are TRBV18 and TRBJ1-2; no reliable D call. The TCR was taken from a young woman in good health. The material sequenced was memory (CD45RO+) T cells sorted from blood. The CDR3 here is CASSPVGSYGYTF. The CDR3 DNA follows: TGTGCCAGCTCACCGGTGGGTAGCTATGGCTACACCTTC.